This TCR beta chain was found in a study of CD8+ T cells in alopecia areata (dated by TCRdb to 2016 to 2019). For the wider study: The treated patients, all with moderate-to-severe alopecia areata, were enrolled in an open-label pilot trial of oral tofacitinib given at 5 to 10 mg twice daily. In both human patients and the C3H/HeJ mouse model, the study applied high-throughput TCRbeta sequencing to look at T cell clonal expansion in alopecia areata. For the treated patients, the SALT score, which quantifies what percentage of scalp surface area is affected, served as the measure of disease severity. Amplification of TCRbeta CDR3 regions was done by immunoSEQ multiplex PCR using 35 Vbeta forward primers and 13 Jbeta reverse primers. Tofacitinib-treated patients had biopsies at baseline and at 4 and 24 weeks of treatment, with a later scalp biopsy in several patients. Scalp clonality was compared across normal scalp (n=4), patchy alopecia areata scalp (n=8), and alopecia totalis/universalis scalp (n=8). On the human side, TCRbeta sequencing was run on scalp tissue and on sorted CD4+ and CD8+ peripheral blood T cells from healthy controls and from alopecia areata patients with either patchy or totalis/universalis disease. Patients stayed on tofacitinib for 6 to 18 months and then had 6 months of follow-up off drug so that delayed response and recurrence could be assessed. RNA came from the PAXgene miRNA kit for fixed scalp, the miRNeasy kit for PBMCs, and the RNeasy kit for mouse skin.

Notes on this clone: This clone's antigen is unknown. No clone much larger than this one lies a single base away; base qualities are absent.

Study-wide conclusions, independent of this receptor: Scalp TCR repertoire analysis is complicated because resident alphabeta T cells in normal human skin are also sequenced, whereas mouse skin is dominated by gammadelta T cells. With tofacitinib, both scalp clonality and the number of expanded CD8+ clones among the top 100 scalp clones went down significantly. During tofacitinib treatment, many expanded lesional clones remained in scalp and blood, and this persistence may partly explain relapse after treatment is stopped. Lesional scalp, especially in alopecia totalis/universalis, showed higher clonality and more expanded CD8+ clones than normal scalp, suggesting antigenic drive. Because the treated cohort was small and had only one nonresponder, larger studies are needed to examine links between baseline CD8+ expansion and response. TCR sequences shared between patients were less clear than in mice, possibly partly because of HLA diversity in the patient population.

The treatment or condition label on this specimen signifies: oral pan-JAK inhibitor, 5-10 mg twice daily. From alopecia areata patients, peripheral blood was collected along with lesional scalp punch biopsies. After PBMCs were isolated by density centrifugation and stained for CD3, CD4 and CD8, a FACSAria was used to sort CD4+ and CD8+ T cells. Library prep was done by the immunoSEQ multiplex PCR assay. RNA was extracted from all samples and reverse transcribed into cDNA, which served as template for TCR sequencing. First-strand cDNA was synthesized using SuperScript III with a 2:1 mix of oligo-dT and random hexamers. A synthetic immune receptor repertoire was used to gauge amplification bias, and whatever bias remained was removed computationally. In the source study's methods: After raw reads were preprocessed to remove errors, the CDR3 was defined following IMGT conventions as running from the conserved cysteine to phenylalanine. Clonality was computed by normalizing Shannon entropy by log2 of the number of productive unique TCRs and subtracting the result from 1. CD4 or CD8 identity of scalp clones was inferred by cross-referencing scalp TCRbeta sequences with sorted blood CD4 and CD8 repertoires. Here the immuneACCESS table is served through TCRdb, limited to in-frame sequences with V and J called. Missing clones are a known gap in these copies; in checked studies unresolved V genes cover under half, and the rest lacks a known reason. Clone size and V and J calls were adopted from that table, with D and trimming inferred from the DNA. The sample table holds some 190,000 clones, of which 50% to 70% were seen once. Approximately 1.2% of the sample belongs to the ten largest clones.

The trim is 0 bases for V and 6 bases for J, with a gap of 22 bases between the germline ends. The CDR3 covers 17 residues, taking in both the cysteine and the phenylalanine. CDR3 DNA only is kept here, 51 bases in frame from base 1. The germline V gene sets CDR1 to SGHRS and CDR2 to YFSETQ. This sequence uses TRBV5-1 and TRBJ2-7; the D call is tentative, TRBD1 or TRBD2, as each matches 6 bases. The clonotype was recovered from a human donor with alopecia areata. The specimen was CD4+ T cells sorted from blood, collected between weeks 49 and 50, from a patient treated with tofacitinib. The CDR3 reads as follows: CASSLAASGGGTREQYF. The nucleotide sequence is TGCGCCAGCAGCTTGGCGGCCTCTGGAGGGGGTACTCGCGAGCAGTACTTC.